The entry below describes one T cell receptor beta chain. Trimming removed 2 bases from V and 8 bases from J, with 8 bases in between. The CDR3 spans 11 residues. Germline V lookup: CDR1 SQVTM, CDR2 ANQGSEA. The data originate from a study of Ad26.COV2.S vaccination and SARS-CoV-2 variants. Study at large: Within the COV1001 Ad26.COV2.S trial arm, the donor was enrolled.

The data were produced by immunoSEQ multiplex PCR, yet TCRdb's version contains in-frame clones alone and is incomplete. The sample consists of approximately 410,000 clones, 92% of them appearing once. Treatment meaning: roughly 19 received Ad26.COV2.S at low or high dose, single or two shots; 5 received placebo; per-sample allocation not given. Following the first vaccine or placebo injection, samples were taken on day 63. This receptor was identified in a person between 18 and 65 years old who received the Ad26.COV2.S COVID-19 vaccine or a placebo. Source: peripheral blood, taken in a trial of Ad26.COV2.S vaccine versus placebo. The chain recombines TRBV29-1 with TRBJ2-3; a possible D gene is TRBD2 (5 bases). This chain's CDR3 is CSVERGRTQYF. The DNA for the CDR3 is TGCAGCGTTGAACGCGGGCGTACGCAGTATTTT.